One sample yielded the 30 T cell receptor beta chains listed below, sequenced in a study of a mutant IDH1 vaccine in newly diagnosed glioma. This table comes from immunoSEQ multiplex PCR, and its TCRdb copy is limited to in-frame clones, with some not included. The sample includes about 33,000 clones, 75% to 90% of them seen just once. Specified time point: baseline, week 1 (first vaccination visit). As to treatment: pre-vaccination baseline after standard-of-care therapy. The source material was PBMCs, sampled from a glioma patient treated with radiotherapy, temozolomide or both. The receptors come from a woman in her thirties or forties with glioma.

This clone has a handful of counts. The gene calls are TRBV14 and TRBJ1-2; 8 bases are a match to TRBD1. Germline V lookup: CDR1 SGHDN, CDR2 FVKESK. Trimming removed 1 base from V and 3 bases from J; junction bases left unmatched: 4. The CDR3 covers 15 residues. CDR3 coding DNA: TGTGCCAGCAGCCAAGCTACAGGGGGGTACTATGGCTACACCTTC. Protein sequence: CASSQATGGYYGYTF.

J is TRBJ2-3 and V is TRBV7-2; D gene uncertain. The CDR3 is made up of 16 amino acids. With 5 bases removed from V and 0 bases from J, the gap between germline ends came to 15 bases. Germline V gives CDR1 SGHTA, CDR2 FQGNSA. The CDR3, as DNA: TGTGCCAGCAGCCGACGACTGGGCCGTAGCACAGATACGCAGTATTTT. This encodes CASSRRLGRSTDTQYF. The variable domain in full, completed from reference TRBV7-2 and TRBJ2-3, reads GAGVSQSPSNKVTEKGKDVELRCDPISGHTALYWYRQSLGQGLEFLIYFQGNSAPDKSGLPSDRFSAERTGGSVSTLTIQRTQQEDSAVYLCASSRRLGRSTDTQYFGPGTRLTVL.

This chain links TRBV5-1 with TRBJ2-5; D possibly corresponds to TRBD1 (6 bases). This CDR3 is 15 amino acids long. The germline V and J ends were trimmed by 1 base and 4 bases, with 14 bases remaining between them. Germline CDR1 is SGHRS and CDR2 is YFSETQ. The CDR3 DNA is TGCGCCAGCAGCTTGACAGGGAGATTCCGAGAGACCCAGTACTTC. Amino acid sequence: CASSLTGRFRETQYF.

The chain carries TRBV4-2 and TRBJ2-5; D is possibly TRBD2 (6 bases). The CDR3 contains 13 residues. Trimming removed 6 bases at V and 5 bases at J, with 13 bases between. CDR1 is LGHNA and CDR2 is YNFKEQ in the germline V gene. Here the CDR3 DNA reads TGTGCCAGCAGTACAGGCGGGGTTGAGACCCAGTACTTC. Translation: CASSTGGVETQYF.

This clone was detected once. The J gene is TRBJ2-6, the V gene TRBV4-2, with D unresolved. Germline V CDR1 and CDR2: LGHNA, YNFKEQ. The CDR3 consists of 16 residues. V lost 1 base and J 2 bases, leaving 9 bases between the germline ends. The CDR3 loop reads CASSQVETAGANVLTF. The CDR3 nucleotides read TGTGCCAGCAGCCAAGTGGAGACCGCTGGGGCCAACGTCCTGACTTTC.

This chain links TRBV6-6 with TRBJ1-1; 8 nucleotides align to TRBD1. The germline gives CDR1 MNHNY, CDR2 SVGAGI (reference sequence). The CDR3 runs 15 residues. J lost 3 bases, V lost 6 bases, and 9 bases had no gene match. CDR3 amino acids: CASRPQGARDTEAFF. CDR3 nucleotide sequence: TGTGCCAGCAGACCTCAGGGGGCGCGGGACACTGAAGCTTTCTTT.

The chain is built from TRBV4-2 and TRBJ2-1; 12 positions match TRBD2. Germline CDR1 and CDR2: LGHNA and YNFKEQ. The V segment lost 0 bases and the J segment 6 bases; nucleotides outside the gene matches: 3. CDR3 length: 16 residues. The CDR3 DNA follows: TGTGCCAGCAGCCAAGAAGCACTAGCGGGGGGCAATGAGCAGTTCTTC. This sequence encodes CASSQEALAGGNEQFF.

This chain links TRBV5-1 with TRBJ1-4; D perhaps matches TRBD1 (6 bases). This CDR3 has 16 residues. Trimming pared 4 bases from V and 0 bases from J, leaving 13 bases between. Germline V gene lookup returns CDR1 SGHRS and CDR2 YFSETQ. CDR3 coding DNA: TGCGCCAGCAGCCCAGGGACACTCTCAACTAATGAAAAACTGTTTTTT. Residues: CASSPGTLSTNEKLFF.

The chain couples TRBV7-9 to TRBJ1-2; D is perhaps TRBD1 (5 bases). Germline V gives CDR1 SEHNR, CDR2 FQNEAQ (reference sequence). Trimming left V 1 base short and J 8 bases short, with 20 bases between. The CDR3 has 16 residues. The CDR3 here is CASSLGATKGSSGYTF. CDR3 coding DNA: TGTGCCAGCAGCTTAGGGGCCACGAAGGGGAGTAGCGGCTACACCTTC. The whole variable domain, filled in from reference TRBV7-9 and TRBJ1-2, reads DTGVSQNPRHKITKRGQNVTFRCDPISEHNRLYWYRQTLGQGPEFLTYFQNEAQLEKSRLLSDRFSAERPKGSFSTLEIQRTEQGDSAMYLCASSLGATKGSSGYTFGSGTRLTVV.

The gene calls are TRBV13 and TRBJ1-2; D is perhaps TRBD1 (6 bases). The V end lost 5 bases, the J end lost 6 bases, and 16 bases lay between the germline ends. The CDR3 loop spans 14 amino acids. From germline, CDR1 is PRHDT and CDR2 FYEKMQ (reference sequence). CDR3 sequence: CASSPRGAPDGYTF. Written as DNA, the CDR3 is TGTGCCAGCAGCCCTAGGGGGGCGCCAGATGGCTACACCTTC.

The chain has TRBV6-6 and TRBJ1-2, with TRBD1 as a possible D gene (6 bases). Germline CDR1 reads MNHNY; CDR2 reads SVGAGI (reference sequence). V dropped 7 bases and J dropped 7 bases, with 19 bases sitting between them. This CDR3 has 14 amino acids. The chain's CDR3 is CASKKDSEQGGYTF. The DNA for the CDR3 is TGTGCCAGCAAGAAGGACAGCGAACAGGGTGGCTACACCTTC.

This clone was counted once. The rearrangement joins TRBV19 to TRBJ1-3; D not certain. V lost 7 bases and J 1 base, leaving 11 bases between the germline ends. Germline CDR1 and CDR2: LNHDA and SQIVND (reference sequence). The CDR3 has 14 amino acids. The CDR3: CASTYPSSGNTIYF. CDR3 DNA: TGTGCCAGTACCTACCCGTCTTCTGGAAACACCATATATTTT. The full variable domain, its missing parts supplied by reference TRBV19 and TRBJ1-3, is DGGITQSPKYLFRKEGQNVTLSCEQNLNHDAMYWYRQDPGQGLRLIYYSQIVNDFQKGDIAEGYSVSREKKESFPLTVTSAQKNPTAFYLCASTYPSSGNTIYFGEGSWLTVV.

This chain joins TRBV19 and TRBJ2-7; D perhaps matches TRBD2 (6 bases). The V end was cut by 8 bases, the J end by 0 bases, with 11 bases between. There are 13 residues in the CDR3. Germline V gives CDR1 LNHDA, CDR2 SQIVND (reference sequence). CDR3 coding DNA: TGTGCCAGTTCGGACGGGAGCTCCTACGAGCAGTACTTC. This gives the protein CASSDGSSYEQYF.

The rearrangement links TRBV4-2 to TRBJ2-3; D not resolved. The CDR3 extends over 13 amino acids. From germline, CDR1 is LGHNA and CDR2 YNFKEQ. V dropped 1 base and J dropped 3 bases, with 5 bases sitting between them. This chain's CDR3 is CASSQVGTDTQYF. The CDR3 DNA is TGTGCCAGCAGCCAAGTGGGGACAGATACGCAGTATTTT.

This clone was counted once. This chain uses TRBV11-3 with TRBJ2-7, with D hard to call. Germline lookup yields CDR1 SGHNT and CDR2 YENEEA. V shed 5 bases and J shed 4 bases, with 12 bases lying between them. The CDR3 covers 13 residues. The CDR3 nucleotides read TGTGCCAGCAGCCGATCCCGCAATTACGAGCAGTACTTC. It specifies CASSRSRNYEQYF.

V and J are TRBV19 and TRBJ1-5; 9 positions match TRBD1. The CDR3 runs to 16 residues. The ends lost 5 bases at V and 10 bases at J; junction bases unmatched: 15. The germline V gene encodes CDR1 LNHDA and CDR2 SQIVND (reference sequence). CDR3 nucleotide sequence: TGTGCCAGTAGTTACGACGGACAGGGGCAATCATTCCCCCAGCATTTT. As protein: CASSYDGQGQSFPQHF.

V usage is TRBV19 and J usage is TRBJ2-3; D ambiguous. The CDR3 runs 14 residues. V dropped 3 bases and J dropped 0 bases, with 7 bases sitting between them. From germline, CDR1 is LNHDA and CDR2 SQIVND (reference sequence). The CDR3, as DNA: TGTGCCAGTAGTATGTCCAGGAGCACAGATACGCAGTATTTT. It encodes CASSMSRSTDTQYF. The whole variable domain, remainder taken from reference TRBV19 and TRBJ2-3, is DGGITQSPKYLFRKEGQNVTLSCEQNLNHDAMYWYRQDPGQGLRLIYYSQIVNDFQKGDIAEGYSVSREKKESFPLTVTSAQKNPTAFYLCASSMSRSTDTQYFGPGTRLTVL.

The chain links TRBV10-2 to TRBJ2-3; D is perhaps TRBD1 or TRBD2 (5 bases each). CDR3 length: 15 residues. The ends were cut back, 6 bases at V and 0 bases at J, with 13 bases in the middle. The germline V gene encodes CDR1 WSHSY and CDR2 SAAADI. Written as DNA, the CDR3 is TGCGCCAGCAGAGAGGGGTTGCTGAGCACAGATACGCAGTATTTT. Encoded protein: CASREGLLSTDTQYF.

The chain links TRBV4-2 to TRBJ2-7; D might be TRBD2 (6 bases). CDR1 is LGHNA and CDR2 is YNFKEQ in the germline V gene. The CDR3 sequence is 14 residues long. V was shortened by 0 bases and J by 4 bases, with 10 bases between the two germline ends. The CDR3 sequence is CASSQDPEGYEQYF. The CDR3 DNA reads TGTGCCAGCAGCCAAGATCCGGAGGGATACGAGCAGTACTTC.

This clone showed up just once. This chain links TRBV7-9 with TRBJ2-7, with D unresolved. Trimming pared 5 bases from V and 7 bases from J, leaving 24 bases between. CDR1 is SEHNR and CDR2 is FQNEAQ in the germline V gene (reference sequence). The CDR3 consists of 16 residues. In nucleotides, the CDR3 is TGTGCCAGCAGCCCGGGTTTCGGGCCTTCGTCTGAAGAGCAGTACTTC. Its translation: CASSPGFGPSSEEQYF.

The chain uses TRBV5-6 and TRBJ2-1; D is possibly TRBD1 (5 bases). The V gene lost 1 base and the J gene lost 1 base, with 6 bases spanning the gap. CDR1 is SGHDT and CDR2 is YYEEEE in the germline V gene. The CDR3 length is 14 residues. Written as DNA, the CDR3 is TGTGCCAGCAGCTTGCCAGGGTCCTACAATGAGCAGTTCTTC. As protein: CASSLPGSYNEQFF.

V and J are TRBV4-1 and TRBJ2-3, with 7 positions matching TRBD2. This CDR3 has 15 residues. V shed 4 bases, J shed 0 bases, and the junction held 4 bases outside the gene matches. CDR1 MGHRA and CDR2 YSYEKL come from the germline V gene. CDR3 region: CASSPSGGSTDTQYF. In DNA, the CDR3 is TGCGCCAGCAGCCCTAGCGGTGGTAGCACAGATACGCAGTATTTT.

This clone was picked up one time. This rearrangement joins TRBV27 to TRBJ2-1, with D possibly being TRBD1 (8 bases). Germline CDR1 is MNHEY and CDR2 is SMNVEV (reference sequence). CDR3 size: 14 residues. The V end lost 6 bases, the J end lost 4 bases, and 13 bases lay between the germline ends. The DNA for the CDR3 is TGTGCCAGCAGAGCGGGACAGGCATACAATGAGCAGTTCTTC. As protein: CASRAGQAYNEQFF.

CDR3 residues: CASSLGGTGAYEQYF. In DNA, the CDR3 is TGCGCCAGCAGCTTGGGGGGGACAGGGGCCTACGAGCAGTACTTC. The genes are TRBV5-1 and TRBJ2-7, with 10 bases fitting TRBD1. V lost 0 bases and J lost 2; bases outside the gene matches: 2. CDR1 and CDR2 (germline): SGHRS, YFSETQ. The CDR3 has 15 amino acids. The full variable domain, in which reference TRBV5-1 and TRBJ2-7 provide the parts outside the CDR3, is KAGVTQTPRYLIKTRGQQVTLSCSPISGHRSVSWYQQTPGQGLQFLFEYFSETQRNKGNFPGRFSGRQFSNSRSEMNVSTLELGDSALYLCASSLGGTGAYEQYFGPGTRLTVT.

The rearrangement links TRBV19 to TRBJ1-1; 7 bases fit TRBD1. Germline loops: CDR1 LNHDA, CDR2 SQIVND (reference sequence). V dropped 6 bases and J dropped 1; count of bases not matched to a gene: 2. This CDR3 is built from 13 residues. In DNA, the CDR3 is TGTGCCAGTAGATGGACAGGGAACACTGAAGCTTTCTTT. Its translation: CASRWTGNTEAFF.

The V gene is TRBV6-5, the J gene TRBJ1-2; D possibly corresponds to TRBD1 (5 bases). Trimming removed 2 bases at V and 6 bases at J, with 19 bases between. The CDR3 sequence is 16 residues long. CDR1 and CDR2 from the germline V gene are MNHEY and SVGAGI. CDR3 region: CASSYESQGPPDGYTF. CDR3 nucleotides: TGTGCCAGCAGTTACGAGTCCCAGGGCCCTCCCGATGGCTACACCTTC.

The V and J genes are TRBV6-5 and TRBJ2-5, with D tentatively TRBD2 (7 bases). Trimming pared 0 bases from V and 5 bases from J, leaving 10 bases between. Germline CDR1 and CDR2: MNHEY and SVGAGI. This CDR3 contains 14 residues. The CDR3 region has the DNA TGTGCCAGCAGTTACTCGGGGGGGCGGGAGACCCAGTACTTC. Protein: CASSYSGGRETQYF.

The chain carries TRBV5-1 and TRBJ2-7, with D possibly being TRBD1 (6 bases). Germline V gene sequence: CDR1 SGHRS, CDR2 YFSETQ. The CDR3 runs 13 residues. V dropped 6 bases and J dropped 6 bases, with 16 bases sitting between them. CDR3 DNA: TGCGCCAGCAAGGGGGTGGAAGGCGGCGAGCAGTACTTC. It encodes CASKGVEGGEQYF.

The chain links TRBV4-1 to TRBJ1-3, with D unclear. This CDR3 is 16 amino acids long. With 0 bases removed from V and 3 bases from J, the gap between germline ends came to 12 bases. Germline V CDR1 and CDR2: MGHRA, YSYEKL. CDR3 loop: CASSQDLGQLGNTIYF. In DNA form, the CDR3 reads TGCGCCAGCAGCCAAGATCTGGGCCAGCTTGGAAACACCATATATTTT.

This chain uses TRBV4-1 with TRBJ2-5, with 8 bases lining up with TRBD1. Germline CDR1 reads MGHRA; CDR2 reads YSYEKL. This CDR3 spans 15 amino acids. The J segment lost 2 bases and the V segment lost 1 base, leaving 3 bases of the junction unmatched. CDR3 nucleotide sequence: TGCGCCAGCAGCCAAGTGGGGACAGGTCAAGAGACCCAGTACTTC. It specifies CASSQVGTGQETQYF.